This is a list of T cell receptor beta chains from one sample in a study of blood T cell repertoires in COVID-19. Generated by immunoSEQ multiplex PCR, the TCRdb table keeps only in-frame clones and is missing some. The sample records over 70,000 clones, over 70% being singletons. Sequenced: peripheral blood. These receptors came from a woman older than 75 with acute or convalescent COVID-19. Both conserved end residues are part of each CDR3. Each record gives: clone size, J gene, V gene, D gene, CDR3 DNA, CDR3 protein. D genes are given only for firm matches. For some rows the clone size is stated as once, few or many, or as a class when expanded; others skip it.

>-|TRBJ1-5|TRBV28|-
TGTGCCAGCAGCAATCAGGGAAATCAGCCCCAGCATTTT
CASSNQGNQPQHF
>-|TRBJ2-1|TRBV27|TRBD1
TGTGCCAGCAGTTTAAATGACGAGGGGGCCTTGCAGTTCTTC
CASSLNDEGALQFF
>-|TRBJ1-1|TRBV9|TRBD1
TGTGCCAGCAGCGTTAGGGACAGGGGGAGGGTTGAAGCTTTCTTT
CASSVRDRGRVEAFF
>-|TRBJ2-1|TRBV5-1|TRBD2
TGCGCCAGCAGCAACCAAGCGGGAGTACCCTACAATGAGCAGTTCTTC
CASSNQAGVPYNEQFF
>many|TRBJ2-2|TRBV7-9|TRBD1
TGTGCCAGCAGCCGAGACAGGGTAAACACCGGGGAGCTGTTTTTT
CASSRDRVNTGELFF
>-|TRBJ2-7|TRBV19|-
TGTGCCAGTAGTATAGATCTGAACAGATTCTACGAGCAGTACTTC
CASSIDLNRFYEQYF
>-|TRBJ1-2|TRBV5-4|TRBD1
TGTGCCAGCAGCCTGGGACAGGGGGCTATTGGCTACACCTTC
CASSLGQGAIGYTF
>-|TRBJ2-5|TRBV21-1|-
TGTGCCAGCAGCGCACCACTAGCGGGAGTAGAGACCCAGTACTTC
CASSAPLAGVETQYF
>-|TRBJ1-1|TRBV9|TRBD1
TGTGCCAGCAGCGTGACAGGGGCCACGAACACTGAAGCTTTCTTT
CASSVTGATNTEAFF
>-|TRBJ1-4|TRBV7-9|TRBD1
TGTGCCAGCAGCTTGACAGGGGATAATGAAAAACTGTTTTTT
CASSLTGDNEKLFF
>-|TRBJ2-7|TRBV6-5|-
TGTGCCAGCAGACCGCGGAACACCGGGTACGAGCAGTACTTC
CASRPRNTGYEQYF
>-|TRBJ2-7|TRBV7-6|-
TGTGCCAGCAGCTTAGATGGTAGAGGGCGTGAGCAGTACTTC
CASSLDGRGREQYF
>few|TRBJ2-3|TRBV9|TRBD1
TGTGCCAGCAGCGCTAGACAGGGGGCGCTTGGCACAGATACGCAGTATTTT
CASSARQGALGTDTQYF
>-|TRBJ2-3|TRBV15|-
TGTGCCACCAGCAGAGCGGGAACCACAGATACGCAGTATTTT
CATSRAGTTDTQYF
>-|TRBJ1-4|TRBV7-8|-
TGTGCCAGCAGCCCGAGGGTTTGGGAAAAACTGTTTTTT
CASSPRVWEKLFF
>many|TRBJ1-1|TRBV5-8|-
TGTGCCAGCAGCGCCCTGGCGGCAACGACCACTGAAGCTTTCTTT
CASSALAATTTEAFF
>-|TRBJ1-5|TRBV4-2|-
TGTGCCAGCAGCCAAGATACGCAGGTCGTTCAGCCCCAGCATTTT
CASSQDTQVVQPQHF
>-|TRBJ1-5|TRBV28|-
TGTGCCAGCAGTTTTTGGGCAGGCCTCAATCAGCCCCAGCATTTT
CASSFWAGLNQPQHF
>-|TRBJ1-1|TRBV3-1/TRBV3-2|TRBD1
TGTGCCAGCAGTCTAAAAGGGGGCATGATCAACGAAGCTTTCTTT
CASSLKGGMINEAFF
>-|TRBJ1-2|TRBV18|-
TGTGCCAGCTCACCGGTGCAGGGCGGCTATGGCTACACCTTC
CASSPVQGGYGYTF
>-|TRBJ2-3|TRBV19|-
TGTGCCAGTAGCCGGTCGCCGGGGGATACGCAGTATTTT
CASSRSPGDTQYF
>-|TRBJ2-5|TRBV5-6|TRBD1
TGTGCCAGCAGCTTACAGGGGGCATCGGAGACCCAGTACTTC
CASSLQGASETQYF
>-|TRBJ1-4|TRBV7-6|-
TGTGCCAGCAGCCCGAGAACTAATGAAAAACTGTTTTTT
CASSPRTNEKLFF
>few|TRBJ1-2|TRBV2|TRBD1
TGTGCCAGCATAGCACAGGGGGCGACTTATGGCTACACCTTC
CASIAQGATYGYTF
>-|TRBJ1-2|TRBV6-6|-
TGTGCCAGCAGTTACGGACCAGGGGGCTACACCTTC
CASSYGPGGYTF
>-|TRBJ1-3|TRBV9|-
TGTGCCAGCAGTCCTATCCCTGAACCTGGAAACACCATATATTTT
CASSPIPEPGNTIYF
>once|TRBJ1-3|TRBV10-2|-
TGCGCCAGCAGTGGTCCAGGCTCTGGAAACACCATATATTTT
CASSGPGSGNTIYF
>-|TRBJ1-5|TRBV19|-
TGTGCCAGTAGTATTGGGGCTGGAAGCAATCAGCCCCAGCATTTT
CASSIGAGSNQPQHF
>many|TRBJ1-1|TRBV12-3/TRBV12-4|-
TGTGCCAGCAGTCTACAGGAGGGCACTGAAGCTTTCTTT
CASSLQEGTEAFF
>-|TRBJ1-4|TRBV6-2/TRBV6-3|-
TGTGCCAGCAGCCGTACAGGAAAAGGACTGTTTTTT
CASSRTGKGLFF
>-|TRBJ2-2|TRBV10-3|-
TGTGCCATCAGGAAGCAGGGGAACACCGGGGAGCTGTTTTTT
CAIRKQGNTGELFF
>-|TRBJ2-6|TRBV18|-
TGTGCCAGCTCACCAATCGGAGGTTACTCTGGGGCCAACGTCCTGACTTTC
CASSPIGGYSGANVLTF
>-|TRBJ1-3|TRBV5-1|-
TGCGCCAGCAGCTTGTCGGGGGTCGGCTCTGGAAACACCATATATTTT
CASSLSGVGSGNTIYF
>-|TRBJ2-5|TRBV5-4|TRBD2
TGTGCCAGCAGCTTGAAACGACTAGCTAGCGGGGCTCAAGAGACCCAGTACTTC
CASSLKRLASGAQETQYF
>few|TRBJ1-2|TRBV5-1|-
TGCGCCAGCAGCTCTGCGGGAGGGGCCTATGGCTACACCTTC
CASSSAGGAYGYTF
>-|TRBJ2-3|TRBV12-5|-
TGTGCTAGTGGTTTGTCCGAGTGGGATACGCAGTATTTT
CASGLSEWDTQYF
>-|TRBJ2-5|TRBV6-6|-
TGTGCCAGCACTCCCCCCCAATTCGGGGAGACCCAGTACTTC
CASTPPQFGETQYF
>once|TRBJ1-2|TRBV30|-
TGTGCCTGGAAGGGAGGCGACTATGGCTACACCTTC
CAWKGGDYGYTF
>few|TRBJ1-5|TRBV28|-
TGTGCCAGCAAGCCCGACAGGCAACAGCCCCAGCATTTT
CASKPDRQQPQHF
>-|TRBJ2-7|TRBV6-5|-
TGTGCCGCCTCCGGGCCAGGGGGGTACGAGCAGTACTTC
CAASGPGGYEQYF
>-|TRBJ2-1|TRBV6-5|-
TGTGCCAGCAGACTCCAGGGGTACAATGAGCAGTTCTTC
CASRLQGYNEQFF
>-|TRBJ2-1|TRBV5-1|TRBD2
TGCGCCAGCAGCGAGCCGGGACTAGCGGGAGTGGGGGAGCAGTTCTTC
CASSEPGLAGVGEQFF
>-|TRBJ2-7|TRBV5-4|-
TGTGCCAGCAGCCAGAGAGGGCGGAGCTCCTACGAGCAGTACTTC
CASSQRGRSSYEQYF
>-|TRBJ2-1|TRBV14|TRBD2
TGTGCCAGCAGCCAAGACACCTGGACTAGCGGGAGCCACAATGAGCAGTTCTTC
CASSQDTWTSGSHNEQFF
>-|TRBJ1-4|TRBV28|TRBD1
TGTGCCAGCAGCCGACCCCCGGGACAGGGTAGTGAAAAACTGTTTTTT
CASSRPPGQGSEKLFF
>-|TRBJ1-2|TRBV5-6|TRBD1
TGTGCCAGCAGCCGGACCGGGACAGGGGGAGGCTACACCTTC
CASSRTGTGGGYTF
>-|TRBJ2-1|TRBV7-2|-
TGTGCCAGCAGCTTAGCCGGGACTCTCAACAATGAGCAGTTCTTC
CASSLAGTLNNEQFF
>-|TRBJ2-7|TRBV7-8|-
TGTGCCAGCACCGTACAACAGGGAAACTACGAGCAGTACTTC
CASTVQQGNYEQYF